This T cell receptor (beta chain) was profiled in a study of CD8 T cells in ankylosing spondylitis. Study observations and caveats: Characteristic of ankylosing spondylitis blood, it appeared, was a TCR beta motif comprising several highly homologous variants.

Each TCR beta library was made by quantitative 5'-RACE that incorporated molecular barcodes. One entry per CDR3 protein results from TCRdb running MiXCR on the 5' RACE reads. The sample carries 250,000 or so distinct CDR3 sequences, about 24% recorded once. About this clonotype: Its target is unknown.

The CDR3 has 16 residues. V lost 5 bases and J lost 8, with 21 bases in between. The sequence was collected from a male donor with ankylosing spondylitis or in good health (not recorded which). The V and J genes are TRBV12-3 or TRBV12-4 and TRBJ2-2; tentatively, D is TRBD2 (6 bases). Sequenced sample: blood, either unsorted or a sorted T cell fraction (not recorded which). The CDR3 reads CASSPRGSQVSGELFF. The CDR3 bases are TGTGCCAGCAGTCCCCGGGGGTCGCAGGTATCGGGGGAGCTGTTTTTT.